This TCR beta chain was recorded in a study of siplizumab effects on memory and regulatory T cells. Assays covered about 10^5 TCR templates per sample. TCRdb's copy holds only in-frame clones and misses some; the assay was immunoSEQ multiplex PCR. The sample lists approximately 120,000 clones, 92% occurring once. The CDR3 consists of 14 residues. CDR1 is SGHDT, CDR2 YYEEEE, per germline. Deletions cut 7 bases from V and 6 bases from J, with 20 bases between. This clone has a single count. The antigen remains undetermined. Study conclusions and caveats: Researchers did not confirm the suppressive function of proliferating Tregs from siplizumab cultures. Mean Treg-derived proportions of mappable alloreactive CD4+ clones were less than 75% for siplizumab and approximately 25% for controls. Naive T cells were seemingly more diverse than memory cells, and major contributions to the alloresponse seemed to be made by them.

The chain is built from TRBV5-6 and TRBJ2-7; D remains unclear. The source material was Tregs sorted from blood. The sequence was obtained from a human donor in good health. The DNA for the CDR3 is TGTGCCAGCGCGTCCGGGCCACACGAGAGCGAGCAGTACTTC. It yields the protein CASASGPHESEQYF. Full variable domain (rest looked up from reference TRBV5-6 and TRBJ2-7): DAGVTQSPTHLIKTRGQQVTLRCSPKSGHDTVSWYQQALGQGPQFIFQYYEEEERQRGNFPDRFSGHQFPNYSSELNVNALLLGDSALYLCASASGPHESEQYFGPGTRLTVT.